One sample yielded the 30 T cell receptor beta chains listed below, sequenced in a study of cytotoxic CD8 clonotypes in ibrutinib-treated CLL. Generated by immunoSEQ multiplex PCR, the TCRdb table keeps only in-frame clones and is missing some. The table shows around 160,000 clones, with approximately 91% occurring only once. The source was PBMCs, collected at disease progression, from a patient treated with ibrutinib. All receptors come from a human donor with chronic lymphocytic leukemia.

The chain recombines TRBV11-2 with TRBJ2-7; D gene unclear. V was trimmed by 3 bases and J by 4 bases, leaving 7 bases between them. The CDR3 spans 12 residues. Germline CDR1 is SGHAT and CDR2 is FQNNGV. This chain's CDR3 is CASSFLAYEQYF. In nucleotides, the CDR3 is TGTGCCAGCAGCTTTCTCGCTTACGAGCAGTACTTC. The complete variable domain, with remaining parts taken from reference TRBV11-2 and TRBJ2-7, reads EAGVAQSPRYKIIEKRQSVAFWCNPISGHATLYWYQQILGQGPKLLIQFQNNGVVDDSQLPKDRFSAERLKGVDSTLKIQPAKLEDSAVYLCASSFLAYEQYFGPGTRLTVT.

The CDR3 loop is CASSQDPGAFGYGYTF. DNA of the CDR3: TGCGCCAGCAGCCAAGATCCGGGGGCGTTTGGCTATGGCTACACCTTC. This chain connects TRBV4-3 to TRBJ1-2, with D possibly being TRBD1 (6 bases). Trimming left V 0 bases short and J 4 bases short, with 15 bases between. CDR1 and CDR2 from the germline V gene are LGHNA and YSLEER. The CDR3 loop spans 16 amino acids.

The chain recombines TRBV14 with TRBJ2-7; D not resolved. The V and J ends lost 1 base and 2 bases respectively, with 9 bases between them. Germline V lookup: CDR1 SGHDN, CDR2 FVKESK. The CDR3 sequence is 14 residues long. DNA of the CDR3: TGTGCCAGCAGCCAAGTCGGCAGCCCCTACGAGCAGTACTTC. Translated, it gives CASSQVGSPYEQYF.

This clone has a single count. J is TRBJ1-1 and V is TRBV7-2, with D possibly matching TRBD1 (5 bases). The CDR3 runs 16 residues. The V and J ends lost 3 bases and 4 bases respectively, with 18 bases between them. Per the germline V gene, CDR1 is SGHTA and CDR2 is FQGNSA. CDR3 nucleotide sequence: TGTGCCAGCAGCTTGGACGCCGCTTTCCAGGGCACTGAAGCTTTCTTT. It translates to CASSLDAAFQGTEAFF.

The V call is TRBV5-1, the J call TRBJ1-1, with no clear D. The length of the CDR3 is 14 residues. The V end was cut by 4 bases, the J end by 5 bases, with 15 bases between. Germline CDR1 reads SGHRS; CDR2 reads YFSETQ. The CDR3 nucleotides read TGCGCCAGCAGCCCGGGCTGGGAGGGAACTGAAGCTTTCTTT. Protein: CASSPGWEGTEAFF.

The chain recombines TRBV6-5 with TRBJ2-7; 8 positions agree with TRBD1. V shed 6 bases and J 3 bases; nucleotides not matched to a gene: 4. The germline CDR1 and CDR2 sequences are MNHEY and SVGAGI. This CDR3 comprises 13 residues. The CDR3 is CASREGTGYEQYF. Here the CDR3 DNA reads TGTGCCAGCAGGGAGGGGACAGGCTACGAGCAGTACTTC.

The rearrangement links TRBV5-4 to TRBJ1-2, with TRBD1 as a possible D gene (5 bases). V was trimmed by 1 base and J by 4 bases, leaving 8 bases between them. CDR3 size: 13 residues. From germline, CDR1 is SGHNT and CDR2 YYREEE (reference sequence). CDR3 DNA: TGTGCCAGCAGCTTGTGGCAGGGCTATGGCTACACCTTC. Residues: CASSLWQGYGYTF.

The CDR3 sequence: CASSLLQPGGGNTEAFF. The CDR3 DNA reads as TGTGCCAGCAGTTTATTACAGCCGGGAGGGGGTAACACTGAAGCTTTCTTT. This chain links TRBV27 with TRBJ1-1; tentatively, D is TRBD1 (6 bases). This CDR3 contains 17 residues. The V gene lost 1 base and the J gene lost 2 bases, with 17 bases spanning the gap. In germline, CDR1 is MNHEY, CDR2 SMNVEV (reference sequence).

The chain joins TRBV19 to TRBJ2-5; no clear D gene. Germline values: CDR1 LNHDA, CDR2 SQIVND (reference sequence). V was pared by 7 bases and J by 2 bases, with 14 bases between. This CDR3 has 14 residues. The CDR3 coding sequence is TGTGCCAGTACCATGGGCGATAAGCAAGAGACCCAGTACTTC. Protein sequence: CASTMGDKQETQYF. The full variable domain, completed using reference TRBV19 and TRBJ2-5, is DGGITQSPKYLFRKEGQNVTLSCEQNLNHDAMYWYRQDPGQGLRLIYYSQIVNDFQKGDIAEGYSVSREKKESFPLTVTSAQKNPTAFYLCASTMGDKQETQYFGPGTRLLVL.

This chain connects TRBV2 to TRBJ1-5; TRBD1 aligns across 7 bases. The V and J ends lost 2 bases and 5 bases, in that order; junction bases with no gene match: 3. CDR1 is SNHLY, CDR2 FYNNEI, per germline. The CDR3 covers 14 residues. The CDR3 protein is CASSERDRYQPQHF. The DNA of the CDR3 is TGTGCCAGCAGTGAAAGGGACAGATATCAGCCCCAGCATTTT. Full variable domain (rest looked up from reference TRBV2 and TRBJ1-5): EPEVTQTPSHQVTQMGQEVILRCVPISNHLYFYWYRQILGQKVEFLVSFYNNEISEKSEIFDDQFSVERPDGSNFTLKIRSTKLEDSAMYFCASSERDRYQPQHFGDGTRLSIL.

The J gene is TRBJ2-3, the V gene TRBV5-1, with 8 positions matching TRBD2. This CDR3 comprises 17 residues. Per the germline V gene, CDR1 is SGHRS and CDR2 is YFSETQ. V shed 4 bases, J shed 4 bases, and the junction held 14 bases outside the gene matches. DNA of the CDR3: TGCGCCAGCAGCCCCTCGGGGGGGGCGCGGGCGTCAGATACGCAGTATTTT. This translates into CASSPSGGARASDTQYF.

This chain uses TRBV7-8 with TRBJ2-7, with 14 nucleotides matching TRBD2. The V gene end was trimmed by 5 bases and the J gene end by 5 bases; junction bases not matched to a gene: 2. In germline, CDR1 is SGHVS, CDR2 FQNEAQ. This CDR3 has 14 residues. This CDR3 reads CASSVGLAGDEQYF. CDR3 DNA sequence: TGTGCCAGCAGCGTGGGACTAGCGGGAGACGAGCAGTACTTC.

This CDR3 is CASSLGGISGNTIYF. The CDR3 nucleotides read TGTGCCAGCAGCTTGGGAGGGATCTCTGGAAACACCATATATTTT. The genes are TRBV5-4 and TRBJ1-3, with unresolved D. This CDR3 is built from 15 residues. The V and J ends lost 0 bases and 0 bases respectively, with 7 bases between them. Germline V gives CDR1 SGHNT, CDR2 YYREEE (reference sequence).

The chain links TRBV2 to TRBJ2-1, with D unclear. V dropped 6 bases and J dropped 5 bases, with 11 bases sitting between them. Germline V gene lookup returns CDR1 SNHLY and CDR2 FYNNEI. The CDR3 contains 13 residues. The CDR3 coding sequence is TGTGCCAGCAGAGCTTCCCTCAACAATGAGCAGTTCTTC. This gives the protein CASRASLNNEQFF.

This chain uses TRBV6-1 with TRBJ1-5, with D possibly being TRBD1 (6 bases). Per the germline V gene, CDR1 is MNHNS and CDR2 is SASEGT. CDR3 size: 14 residues. V lost 4 bases and J lost 7, with 14 bases in between. CDR3 nucleotides: TGTGCCAGCAGTGGGGGACGGGGGCGCCAGCCCCAGCATTTT. It specifies CASSGGRGRQPQHF.

Here the CDR3 reads CASSYKGQGTYEQYF. CDR3 sequence (DNA): TGTGCCAGCAGTTACAAAGGACAGGGGACCTACGAGCAGTACTTC. The V call is TRBV6-5, the J call TRBJ2-7; 9 bases agree with TRBD1. With V trimmed by 2 bases and J by 2 bases, 4 bases remained unmatched. This CDR3 region has 15 residues. CDR1 MNHEY and CDR2 SVGAGI come from the germline V gene.

This chain connects TRBV7-9 to TRBJ1-2; no definite D call. V dropped 1 base and J dropped 4 bases, with 7 bases sitting between them. Germline values: CDR1 SEHNR, CDR2 FQNEAQ (reference sequence). This CDR3 is 13 amino acids long. The CDR3 DNA reads as TGTGCCAGCAGCTTAGAAGGTATCTATGGCTACACCTTC. Amino acid sequence: CASSLEGIYGYTF.

This sequence joins TRBV7-9 and TRBJ2-7; the D call may be TRBD1 or TRBD2 (5 bases each). CDR1 is SEHNR, CDR2 FQNEAQ, per germline (reference sequence). V lost 6 bases to trimming and J lost 2 bases, with 23 bases between them. The CDR3 is made up of 17 amino acids. CDR3 sequence (DNA): TGTGCCAGCAGACCACCGACCACAGGTCCGGGAACCTACGAGCAGTACTTC. It encodes CASRPPTTGPGTYEQYF.

This chain uses TRBV11-3 with TRBJ2-2; no reliable D call. The germline gives CDR1 SGHNT, CDR2 YENEEA. This CDR3 comprises 12 residues. Trimming removed 2 bases from V and 2 bases from J, with 0 bases in between. As DNA, the CDR3 is TGTGCCAGCAGCTTAAACACCGGGGAGCTGTTTTTT. It translates to CASSLNTGELFF.

CDR3 in amino acids: CASSPSSHGEAFF. The CDR3 nucleotides read TGTGCCAGTAGTCCGTCAAGCCATGGTGAAGCTTTCTTT. V usage is TRBV19 and J usage is TRBJ1-1; no firm D call. V was trimmed by 5 bases and J by 7 bases, leaving 14 bases between them. The CDR3 is made up of 13 amino acids. Germline V CDR1 and CDR2: LNHDA, SQIVND (reference sequence).

This rearrangement joins TRBV6-5 to TRBJ2-7; TRBD1 agrees at 7 bases. CDR1 and CDR2 from the germline V gene are MNHEY and SVGAGI. This CDR3 has 16 amino acids. With 0 bases clipped from V and 3 bases from J, the junction kept 8 bases outside the gene matches. The CDR3 nucleotides are TGTGCCAGCAGTTACTCGGGTCAAGGGGGCCTCTACGAGCAGTACTTC. Translating gives CASSYSGQGGLYEQYF.

The chain carries TRBV27 and TRBJ1-2; a possible D gene is TRBD1 (6 bases). The CDR3 extends over 11 amino acids. Germline assignment: CDR1 MNHEY and CDR2 SMNVEV (reference sequence). Trimming took 8 bases from V and 6 from J, leaving 10 bases between them. CDR3 nucleotides: TGTGCCAGCTGGGGGCCAAATGGCTACACCTTC. Its protein is CASWGPNGYTF.

This rearrangement joins TRBV4-1 to TRBJ2-4; TRBD2 matches 8 bases. With V trimmed by 0 bases and J by 2 bases, 6 bases remained unmatched. Germline loops: CDR1 MGHRA, CDR2 YSYEKL. The CDR3 consists of 17 residues. CDR3 nucleotide sequence: TGCGCCAGCAGCCAAGATGGCGGGGGGCTAACCAAAAACATTCAGTACTTC. Translating it yields CASSQDGGGLTKNIQYF.

V usage is TRBV6-5 and J usage is TRBJ2-3; D unclear. CDR1 MNHEY and CDR2 SVGAGI come from the germline V gene. Trimming stripped 0 bases from V and 7 bases from J, with 11 bases between. The CDR3 sequence is 14 residues long. CDR3 loop: CASSYSGALHTQYF. The CDR3 region has the DNA TGTGCCAGCAGTTACTCCGGTGCGCTTCATACGCAGTATTTT.

This clone was observed once. The rearrangement joins TRBV28 to TRBJ1-2; 11 nucleotides line up with TRBD1. The CDR3 loop spans 16 amino acids. V dropped 5 bases and J dropped 4; count of bases not matched to a gene: 9. In germline, CDR1 is MDHEN, CDR2 SYDVKM. This CDR3 reads CASSPGTGGRSYGYTF. CDR3 in DNA: TGTGCCAGCAGTCCAGGGACAGGGGGAAGGAGCTATGGCTACACCTTC.

The table lists this clone with a count of one. The rearrangement joins TRBV9 to TRBJ2-7, with TRBD2 matching 9 bases. Trimming removed 0 bases from V and 3 bases from J; junction bases left unmatched: 4. Germline V gene lookup returns CDR1 SGDLS and CDR2 YYNGEE. This CDR3 is built from 15 residues. CDR3 sequence: CASSVVASGDYEQYF. DNA for the CDR3: TGTGCCAGCAGCGTAGTGGCTAGCGGGGACTACGAGCAGTACTTC.

The chain joins TRBV27 to TRBJ1-1, with D uncertain. V gave up 0 bases and J gave up 1 base, with 21 bases separating them. Germline loops: CDR1 MNHEY, CDR2 SMNVEV (reference sequence). The CDR3 is 19 residues long. CDR3 DNA sequence: TGTGCCAGCAGTTTATCGGCATCGACGATAGGGTTGTCGAACACTGAAGCTTTCTTT. This codes for CASSLSASTIGLSNTEAFF.

This clone was found a few times. The gene calls are TRBV29-1 and TRBJ2-7; D might be TRBD1 (6 bases). Looked up from germline, CDR1 is SQVTM and CDR2 is ANQGSEA. The ends were cut back, 0 bases at V and 2 bases at J, with 17 bases in the middle. The CDR3 loop spans 16 amino acids. The DNA for the CDR3 is TGCAGCGTTGAAGATTTGGGGGCAGGGGTCCCCTACGAGCAGTACTTC. As protein: CSVEDLGAGVPYEQYF.

The chain employs TRBV19 and TRBJ1-5; possible D gene TRBD1, 5 bases. Germline V CDR1 and CDR2: LNHDA, SQIVND (reference sequence). The CDR3 runs 12 residues. V lost 9 bases to trimming and J lost 9 bases, with 15 bases between them. The CDR3 nucleotides are TGTGCCAGCAAAACAGGTCCAGGGCCCCAGCATTTT. Encoded protein: CASKTGPGPQHF.

This chain uses TRBV29-1 with TRBJ2-5, with 8 positions matching TRBD1. Germline values: CDR1 SQVTM, CDR2 ANQGSEA. CDR3 length equals 13 residues. V was pared by 3 bases and J by 5 bases, with 5 bases of the junction left unmatched. CDR3 in amino acids: CSVDGQGWETQYF. CDR3 coding DNA: TGCAGCGTTGACGGACAGGGTTGGGAGACCCAGTACTTC.